The sequence of this T cell receptor (beta chain) was determined in a study of neurological immune-mediated disorders. Points from the study as a whole: HTLV-1-associated myelopathy ranked highest for TCR clonal expansion and multiple sclerosis lowest, beneath healthy controls.

This clonotype appeared many times. The antigen remains unidentified. The sorted libraries drew on over 900,000 T cells that were CD4+ or CD8+. CDR3 length equals 14 residues. V was trimmed by 1 base and J by 6 bases, leaving 11 bases between them. Germline assignment: CDR1 SGHDT and CDR2 YYEEEE. One entry per CDR3 protein results from TCRdb running MiXCR on the 5' RACE reads. The table includes some 20,000 distinct CDR3 sequences, 14% detected once. The material sequenced was CD4+ T cells from blood. The source is a woman aged 55-70 years with HTLV-1-associated myelopathy (HAM/TSP). The chain joins TRBV5-6 to TRBJ2-4; D might be TRBD1 (7 bases). CDR3 coding DNA: TGTGCCAGCAGCTTGAGGGGGCGGGGAAACATTCAGTACTTC. Translation: CASSLRGRGNIQYF.